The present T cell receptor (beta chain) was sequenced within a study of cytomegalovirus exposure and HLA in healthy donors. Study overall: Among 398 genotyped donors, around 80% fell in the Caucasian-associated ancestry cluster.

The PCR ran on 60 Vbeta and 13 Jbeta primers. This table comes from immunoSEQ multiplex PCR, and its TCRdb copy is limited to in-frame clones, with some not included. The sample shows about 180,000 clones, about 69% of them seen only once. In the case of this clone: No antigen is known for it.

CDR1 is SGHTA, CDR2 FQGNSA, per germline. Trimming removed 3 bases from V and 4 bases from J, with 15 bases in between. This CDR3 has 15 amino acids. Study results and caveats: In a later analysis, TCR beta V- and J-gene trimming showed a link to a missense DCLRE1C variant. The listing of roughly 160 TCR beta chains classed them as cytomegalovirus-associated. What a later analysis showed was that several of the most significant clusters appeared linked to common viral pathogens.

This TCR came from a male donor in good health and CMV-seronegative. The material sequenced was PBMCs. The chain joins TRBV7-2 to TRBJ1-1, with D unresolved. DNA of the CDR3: TGTGCCAGCAGCTTGGAGTTGGTGTGGAGCACTGAAGCTTTCTTT. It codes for CASSLELVWSTEAFF.